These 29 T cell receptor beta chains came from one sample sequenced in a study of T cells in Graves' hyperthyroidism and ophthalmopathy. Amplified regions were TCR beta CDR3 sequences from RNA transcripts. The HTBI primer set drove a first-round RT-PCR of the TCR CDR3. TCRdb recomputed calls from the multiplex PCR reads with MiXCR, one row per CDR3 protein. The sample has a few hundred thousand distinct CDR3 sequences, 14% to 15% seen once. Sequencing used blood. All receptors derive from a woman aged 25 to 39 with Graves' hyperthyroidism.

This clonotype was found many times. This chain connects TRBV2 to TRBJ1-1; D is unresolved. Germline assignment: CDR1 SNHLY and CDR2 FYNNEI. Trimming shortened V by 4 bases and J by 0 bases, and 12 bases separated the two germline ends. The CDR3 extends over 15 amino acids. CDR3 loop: CASSASAGLNTEAFF. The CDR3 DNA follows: TGTGCCAGCAGTGCCTCTGCGGGCCTGAACACTGAAGCTTTCTTT.

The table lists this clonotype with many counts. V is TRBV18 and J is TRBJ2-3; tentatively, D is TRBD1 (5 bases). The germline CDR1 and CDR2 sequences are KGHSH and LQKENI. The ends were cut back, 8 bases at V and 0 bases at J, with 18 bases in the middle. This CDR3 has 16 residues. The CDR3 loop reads CASDSTASKSTDTQYF. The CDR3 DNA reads TGTGCCAGCGATTCGACAGCCTCGAAAAGCACAGATACGCAGTATTTT.

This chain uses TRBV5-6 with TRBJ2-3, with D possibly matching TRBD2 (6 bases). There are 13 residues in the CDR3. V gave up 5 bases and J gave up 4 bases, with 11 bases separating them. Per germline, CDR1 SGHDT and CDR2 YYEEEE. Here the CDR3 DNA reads TGTGCCAGCAGGAGGAGGGGCCCAGATACGCAGTATTTT. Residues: CASRRRGPDTQYF.

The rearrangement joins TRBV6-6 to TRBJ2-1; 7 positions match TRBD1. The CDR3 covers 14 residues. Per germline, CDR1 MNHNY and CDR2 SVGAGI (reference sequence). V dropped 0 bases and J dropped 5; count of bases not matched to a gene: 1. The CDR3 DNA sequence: TGTGCCAGCAGTTACTCAGGGGGCGACAATGAGCAGTTCTTC. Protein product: CASSYSGGDNEQFF.

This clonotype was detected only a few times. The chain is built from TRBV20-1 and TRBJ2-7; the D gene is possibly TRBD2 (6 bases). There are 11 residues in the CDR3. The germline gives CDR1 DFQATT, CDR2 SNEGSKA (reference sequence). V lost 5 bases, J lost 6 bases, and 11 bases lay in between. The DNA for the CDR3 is TGCAGTGCTCGTGCGGGGACCGAGCAGTACTTC. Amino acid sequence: CSARAGTEQYF.

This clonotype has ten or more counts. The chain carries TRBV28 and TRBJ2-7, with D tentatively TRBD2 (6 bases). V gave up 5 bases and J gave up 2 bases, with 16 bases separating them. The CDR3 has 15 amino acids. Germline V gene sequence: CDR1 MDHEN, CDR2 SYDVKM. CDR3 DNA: TGTGCCAGCAGTCTCGCAGCTGCGGGGCCCTACGAGCAGTACTTC. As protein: CASSLAAAGPYEQYF.

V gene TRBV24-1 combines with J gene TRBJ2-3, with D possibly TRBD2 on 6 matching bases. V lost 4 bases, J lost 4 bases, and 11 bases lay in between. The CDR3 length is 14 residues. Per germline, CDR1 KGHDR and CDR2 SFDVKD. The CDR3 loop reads CATSEPSESDTQYF. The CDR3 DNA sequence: TGTGCCACCAGTGAGCCTAGCGAATCAGATACGCAGTATTTT.

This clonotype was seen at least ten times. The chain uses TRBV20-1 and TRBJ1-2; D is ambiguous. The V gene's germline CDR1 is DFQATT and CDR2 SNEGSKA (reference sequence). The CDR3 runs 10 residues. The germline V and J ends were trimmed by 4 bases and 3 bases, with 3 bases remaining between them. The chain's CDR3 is CSATDYGYTF. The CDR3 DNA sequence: TGCAGTGCTACCGACTATGGCTACACCTTC.

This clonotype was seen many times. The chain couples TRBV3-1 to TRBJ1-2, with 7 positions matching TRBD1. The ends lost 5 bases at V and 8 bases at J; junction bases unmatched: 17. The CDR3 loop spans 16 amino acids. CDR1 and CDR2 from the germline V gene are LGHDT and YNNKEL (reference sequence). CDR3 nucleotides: TGTGCCAGCAGCAAACCCTTCGGACAGGCTAATCGAGGCTACACCTTC. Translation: CASSKPFGQANRGYTF.

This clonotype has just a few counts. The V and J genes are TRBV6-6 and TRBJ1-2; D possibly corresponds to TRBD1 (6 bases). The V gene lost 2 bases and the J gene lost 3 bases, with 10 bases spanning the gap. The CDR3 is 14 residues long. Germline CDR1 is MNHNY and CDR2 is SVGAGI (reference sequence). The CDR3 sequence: CASSYDRTDYGYTF. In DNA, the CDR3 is TGTGCCAGCAGTTACGACAGGACTGACTATGGCTACACCTTC.

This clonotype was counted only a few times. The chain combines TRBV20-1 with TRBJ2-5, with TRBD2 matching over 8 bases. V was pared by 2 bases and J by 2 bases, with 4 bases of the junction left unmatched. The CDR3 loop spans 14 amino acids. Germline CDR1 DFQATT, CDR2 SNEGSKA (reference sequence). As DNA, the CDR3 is TGCAGTGCTAGACCGGGGGGGCGTCAAGAGACCCAGTACTTC. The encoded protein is CSARPGGRQETQYF.

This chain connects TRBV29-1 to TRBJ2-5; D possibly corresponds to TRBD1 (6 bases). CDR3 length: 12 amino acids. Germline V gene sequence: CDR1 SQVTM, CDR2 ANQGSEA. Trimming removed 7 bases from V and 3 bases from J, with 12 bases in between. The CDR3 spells CSGAAGEETQYF. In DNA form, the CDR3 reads TGCAGCGGCGCAGCAGGGGAAGAGACCCAGTACTTC.

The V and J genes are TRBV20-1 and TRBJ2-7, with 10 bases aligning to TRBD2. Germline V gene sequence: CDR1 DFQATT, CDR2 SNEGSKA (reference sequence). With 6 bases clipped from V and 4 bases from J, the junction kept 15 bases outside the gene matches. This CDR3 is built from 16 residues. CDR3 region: CSAPGSTSGKIYEQYF. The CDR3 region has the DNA TGCAGTGCCCCAGGGTCTACTAGCGGGAAAATATACGAGCAGTACTTC.

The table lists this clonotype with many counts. CDR3 nucleotide sequence: TGTGCCAGCAGCTTAGGGGGACTGAACACAGATACGCAGTATTTT. It encodes CASSLGGLNTDTQYF. The V and J genes are TRBV11-3 and TRBJ2-3; D perhaps matches TRBD2 (6 bases). V gave up 1 base and J gave up 2 bases, with 10 bases separating them. The CDR3 extends over 15 amino acids. CDR1 is SGHNT, CDR2 YENEEA, per germline.

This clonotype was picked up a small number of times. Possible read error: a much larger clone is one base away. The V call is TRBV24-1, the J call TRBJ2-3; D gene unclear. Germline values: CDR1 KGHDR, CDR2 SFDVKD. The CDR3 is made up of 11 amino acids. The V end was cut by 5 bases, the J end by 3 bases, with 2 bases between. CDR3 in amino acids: CATSATDTQYF. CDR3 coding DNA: TGTGCCACCAGTGCAACAGATACGCAGTATTTT.

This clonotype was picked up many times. The CDR3 protein is CASTQSGILNEQFF. For the CDR3, the DNA is TGTGCCAGCACGCAGAGCGGGATACTCAATGAGCAGTTCTTC. The chain couples TRBV28 to TRBJ2-1; 7 positions agree with TRBD2. Germline lookup yields CDR1 MDHEN and CDR2 SYDVKM. CDR3 length equals 14 residues. Trimming at V came to 7 bases and at J to 6 bases, leaving 9 bases not matched to a gene.

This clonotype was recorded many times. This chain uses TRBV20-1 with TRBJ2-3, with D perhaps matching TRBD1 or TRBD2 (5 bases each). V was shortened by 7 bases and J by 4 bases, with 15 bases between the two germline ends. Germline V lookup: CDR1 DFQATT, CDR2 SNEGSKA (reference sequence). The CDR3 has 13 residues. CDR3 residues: CSGDVPSSDTQYF. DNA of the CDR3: TGCAGTGGGGACGTACCGTCCTCAGATACGCAGTATTTT.

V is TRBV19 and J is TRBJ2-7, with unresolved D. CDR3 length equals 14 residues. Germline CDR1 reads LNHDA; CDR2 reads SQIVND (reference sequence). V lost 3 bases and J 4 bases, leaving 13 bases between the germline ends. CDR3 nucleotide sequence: TGTGCCAGTAGTATTGGCAATCTTGGATACGAGCAGTACTTC. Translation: CASSIGNLGYEQYF.

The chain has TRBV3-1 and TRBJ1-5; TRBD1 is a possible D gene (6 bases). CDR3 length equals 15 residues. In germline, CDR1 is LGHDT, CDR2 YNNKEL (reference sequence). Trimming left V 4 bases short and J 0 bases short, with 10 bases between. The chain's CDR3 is CASSRTGYSNQPQHF. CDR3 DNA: TGTGCCAGCAGCCGCACAGGGTATAGCAATCAGCCCCAGCATTTT.

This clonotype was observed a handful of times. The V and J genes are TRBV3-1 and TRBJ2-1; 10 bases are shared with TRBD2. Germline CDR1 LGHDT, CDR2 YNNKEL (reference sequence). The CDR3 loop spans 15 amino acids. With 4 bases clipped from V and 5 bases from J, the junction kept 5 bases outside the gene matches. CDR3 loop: CASSPTSGNHNEQFF. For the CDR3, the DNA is TGTGCCAGCAGCCCTACTAGCGGGAATCACAATGAGCAGTTCTTC.

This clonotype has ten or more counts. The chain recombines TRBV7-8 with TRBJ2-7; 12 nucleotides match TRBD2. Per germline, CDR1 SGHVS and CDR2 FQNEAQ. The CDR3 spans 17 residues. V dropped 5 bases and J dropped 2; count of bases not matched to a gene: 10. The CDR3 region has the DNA TGTGCCAGCAGCCATACGGTCAGACTAGCGGGGGCCTACGAGCAGTACTTC. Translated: CASSHTVRLAGAYEQYF.

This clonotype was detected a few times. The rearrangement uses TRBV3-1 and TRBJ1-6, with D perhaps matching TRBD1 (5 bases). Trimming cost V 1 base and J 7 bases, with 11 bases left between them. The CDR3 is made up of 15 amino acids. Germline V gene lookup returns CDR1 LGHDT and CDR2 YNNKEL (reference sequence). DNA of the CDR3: TGTGCCAGCAGCCAAGCACAGGTTGGGAATTCACCCCTCCACTTT. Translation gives CASSQAQVGNSPLHF.

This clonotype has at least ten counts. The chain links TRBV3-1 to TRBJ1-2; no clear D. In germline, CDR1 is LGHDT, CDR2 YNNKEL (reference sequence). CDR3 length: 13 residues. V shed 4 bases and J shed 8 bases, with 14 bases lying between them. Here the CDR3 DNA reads TGTGCCAGCAGCCCCTCACCCTCCTCCGGCTACACCTTC. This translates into CASSPSPSSGYTF.

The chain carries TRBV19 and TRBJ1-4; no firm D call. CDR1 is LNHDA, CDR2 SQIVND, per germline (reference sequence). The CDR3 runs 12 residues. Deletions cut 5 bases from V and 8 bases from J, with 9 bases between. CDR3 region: CASSRATEKLFF. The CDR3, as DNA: TGTGCCAGTAGTCGTGCCACCGAAAAACTGTTTTTT. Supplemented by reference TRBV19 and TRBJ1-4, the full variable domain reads DGGITQSPKYLFRKEGQNVTLSCEQNLNHDAMYWYRQDPGQGLRLIYYSQIVNDFQKGDIAEGYSVSREKKESFPLTVTSAQKNPTAFYLCASSRATEKLFFGSGTQLSVL.

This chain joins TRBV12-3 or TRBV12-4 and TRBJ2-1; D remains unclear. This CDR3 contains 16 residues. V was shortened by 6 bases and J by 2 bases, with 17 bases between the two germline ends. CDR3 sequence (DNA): TGTGCCAGCAGCGATATGGCAGCGCTGCCCTACAATGAGCAGTTCTTC. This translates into CASSDMAALPYNEQFF.

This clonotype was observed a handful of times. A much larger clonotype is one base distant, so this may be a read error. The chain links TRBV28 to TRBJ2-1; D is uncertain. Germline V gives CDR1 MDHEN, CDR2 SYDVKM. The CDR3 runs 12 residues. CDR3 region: CAGSPITAEQFF. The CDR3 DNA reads TGTGCCGGCAGTCCCATTACGGCTGAGCAGTTCTTC.

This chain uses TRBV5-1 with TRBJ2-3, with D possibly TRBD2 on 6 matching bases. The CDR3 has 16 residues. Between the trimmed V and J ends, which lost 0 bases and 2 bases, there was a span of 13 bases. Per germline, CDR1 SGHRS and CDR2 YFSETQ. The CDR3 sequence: CASSLAGRETTDTQYF. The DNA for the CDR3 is TGCGCCAGCAGCTTGGCCGGCCGGGAGACCACAGATACGCAGTATTTT.

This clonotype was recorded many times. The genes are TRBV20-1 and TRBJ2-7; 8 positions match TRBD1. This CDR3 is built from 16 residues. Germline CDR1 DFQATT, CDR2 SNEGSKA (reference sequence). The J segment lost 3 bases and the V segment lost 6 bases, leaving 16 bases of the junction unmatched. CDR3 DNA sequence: TGCAGTGCCCCGGGTGTTCCGGAGGGACAGGACTACGAGCAGTACTTC. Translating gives CSAPGVPEGQDYEQYF.

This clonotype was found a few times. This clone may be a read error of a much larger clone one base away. The CDR3 bases are TGTGCCAGCAATGGGGGGAACTACAATAACTATGGCTACACCTTC. Amino acids: CASNGGNYNNYGYTF. V is TRBV6-1 and J is TRBJ1-2, with D perhaps TRBD1 (5 bases). The V gene's germline CDR1 is MNHNS and CDR2 SASEGT. The CDR3 covers 15 residues. Trimming cost V 7 bases and J 1 base, with 16 bases left between them.